A selection of T cell receptor beta chains follows, all from one sample in a study of blood T cells in healthy people across ages. Each CDR3 protein is one row after TCRdb ran MiXCR on the 5' RACE reads. The table includes about 1,400,000 distinct CDR3 sequences, around 39% detected once. The sequenced sample consisted of blood. The receptors were gathered from a woman between 18 and 29 years old in good health. Both conserved end residues are part of each CDR3. The D gene is left open where the match is weak.

J gene	V gene	D gene	CDR3 protein
TRBJ1-5	TRBV28	TRBD1	CASSARGGGNQPQHF
TRBJ2-5	TRBV9	TRBD1	CASSFGLQGTNRKETQYF
TRBJ2-4	TRBV7-9	.	CASSLDSLGIQYF
.	TRBV6-5	TRBD1	CASSSQGQGAYEQYF
TRBJ1-2	TRBV29-1	.	CSVEVQRGNYGYTF
TRBJ2-1	TRBV27	.	CASSLSPSANEQFF
TRBJ1-4	TRBV12-3/TRBV12-4	.	CASSLRLNGKLFF
TRBJ1-2	TRBV2	TRBD1	CASSAGQGPYGYTF
TRBJ1-2	TRBV6-1	TRBD1	CASSRQGEAYGYTF
TRBJ2-1	TRBV27	TRBD2	CASSLRVAGGANEQFF
TRBJ2-3	TRBV10-2	TRBD1	CAGSPDRSTDTQYF
TRBJ2-3	TRBV15	TRBD2	CATKAGGEDTQYF
TRBJ2-5	TRBV4-1	.	CASSQVQGTRYF
TRBJ1-1	TRBV20-1	.	CSARALREWTEAFF
TRBJ1-2	TRBV6-1	TRBD1	CASSGSDRGLGYTF
TRBJ1-1	TRBV30	.	CAWSVPGRANTEAFF
TRBJ2-7	TRBV12-5	TRBD1	CASGLGTGVDEQYF
TRBJ2-5	TRBV20-1	.	CSAAWPGAYNEQYF
TRBJ1-4	TRBV20-1	TRBD1	CSAGDPGTGSEKLFF
.	TRBV6-1	TRBD1	CASSEWTGYRHEQYF
TRBJ1-1	TRBV30	.	CAWSDPRKAMEAFF
TRBJ2-5	TRBV5-1	TRBD2	CASSRAGDRRETQYF
TRBJ2-7	TRBV21-1	.	CASSTYRDYEQYF
TRBJ2-7	TRBV10-3	.	CAIRESGYEQYF
TRBJ2-1	TRBV5-1	.	CASSLTALGQFF
TRBJ2-6	TRBV6-4	.	CASSELPGVGANVLTF
TRBJ2-5	TRBV5-1	TRBD1	CASSLGGQGIHQETQYF